The subject of this entry is one TCR beta chain. The sample originates from a study of blood T cell repertoires in COVID-19. In the study overall: Samples taken during acute and convalescent COVID-19 were collected in the United States, Italy and Spain. In each case, the material was cDNA or gDNA derived from T cells, B-cell-depleted T cells, or PBMCs.

From germline, CDR1 is SEHNR and CDR2 FQNEAQ (reference sequence). The CDR3 runs to 14 residues. V lost 1 base, J lost 5 bases, and 4 bases stayed unmatched. Per the study methods: Estimates of nucleated cell counts were drawn from the amplification of reference gene primers. Sequencing was performed with immunoSEQ multiplex PCR; in TCRdb, only in-frame clones are kept and a portion is missing. For V, J and clone size, that table is used; D and trimming come from the DNA. The repertoire has roughly 250,000 clones, about four fifths of them found once; the top ten carry under 5%. This TCR came from a middle-aged man with active or convalescent COVID-19. Sequencing input: peripheral blood. The J gene is TRBJ1-1, the V gene TRBV7-9, with 7 bases identical to TRBD1. CDR3 DNA sequence: TGTGCCAGCAGCTTAGGACAGGGAGATACTGAAGCTTTCTTT. Encoded protein: CASSLGQGDTEAFF.